Each of the 9 T cell receptor beta chains below was sequenced from the same sample in a study of blood T cell repertoires in COVID-19. Profiling relied on immunoSEQ multiplex PCR, and the TCRdb table lists in-frame clones only, not all of them. The sample lists 220,000 or so clones; around 82% were seen once. The source material was peripheral blood. The receptor source for this set is a woman in her 70s with acute or convalescent COVID-19.

CDR3 region: CATSRPGTGTNEKLFF. CDR3 DNA: TGTGCCACCAGCAGACCCGGGACAGGGACTAATGAAAAACTGTTTTTT. The rearrangement uses TRBV15 and TRBJ1-4; TRBD1 agrees at 9 bases. The V segment lost 2 bases and the J segment 2 bases; nucleotides outside the gene matches: 3. The CDR3 runs to 16 residues. Germline V CDR1 and CDR2: LNHNV, YYDKDF (reference sequence).

The rearrangement links TRBV12-3 or TRBV12-4 to TRBJ2-3; D is perhaps TRBD2 (5 bases). Between the trimmed V and J ends, which lost 9 bases and 4 bases, there was a span of 8 bases. The CDR3 is 11 residues long. Here the CDR3 reads CASQRADTQYF. CDR3 nucleotide sequence: TGTGCCAGTCAGAGGGCAGATACGCAGTATTTT.

The chain combines TRBV15 with TRBJ1-2; 7 bases match TRBD1. Germline V gene data show CDR1 as LNHNV and CDR2 as YYDKDF (reference sequence). The CDR3 extends over 14 amino acids. Trimming took 3 bases from V and 3 from J; bases not matched to a gene: 4. For the CDR3, the DNA is TGTGCCACCAGCAGCCAAGGGACAGACTATGGCTACACCTTC. It yields the protein CATSSQGTDYGYTF.

The V call is TRBV6-4, the J call TRBJ2-2, with no clear D. CDR1 is MRHNA, CDR2 SNTAGT, per germline. The CDR3 covers 13 residues. The V and J ends lost 7 bases and 7 bases respectively, with 13 bases between them. The CDR3 DNA sequence: TGTGCCAGCACGACTGAGTCGGGCGGGGAGCTGTTTTTT. Protein: CASTTESGGELFF.

This chain uses TRBV12-5 with TRBJ2-2; possible D gene TRBD2, 5 bases. Deletions cut 6 bases from V and 5 bases from J, with 13 bases between. This CDR3 is 14 amino acids long. Germline-derived CDR1 and CDR2 are LGHNT and FRNRAP. This CDR3 reads CASGATGSTGELFF. The CDR3 nucleotides read TGTGCTAGTGGGGCCACGGGGTCGACCGGGGAGCTGTTTTTT.

This clone was counted ten times or more. V usage is TRBV7-9 and J usage is TRBJ2-1; perhaps TRBD1 as D (6 bases). Trimming took off 0 bases at V and 9 bases at J, with 12 bases between the two ends. The CDR3 runs 14 residues. Germline V gene data show CDR1 as SEHNR and CDR2 as FQNEAQ (reference sequence). The CDR3 DNA follows: TGTGCCAGCAGCTTAGCAGGGGGTAGGGGTGAGCAGTTCTTC. Encoded protein: CASSLAGGRGEQFF.

There are a few counts of this clone. The chain employs TRBV24-1 and TRBJ2-2, with 7 positions matching TRBD1. The germline CDR1 and CDR2 sequences are KGHDR and SFDVKD. J lost 4 bases, V lost 8 bases, and 6 bases had no gene match. The CDR3 runs 14 residues. In DNA form, the CDR3 reads TGTGCCACCACAGGGGGACGGGGCACCGGGGAGCTGTTTTTT. This encodes CATTGGRGTGELFF.

The chain links TRBV5-1 to TRBJ1-3; D call uncertain. The germline V gene has CDR1 SGHRS and CDR2 YFSETQ. The V and J ends lost 0 bases and 0 bases respectively, with 4 bases between them. This CDR3 spans 14 amino acids. DNA of the CDR3: TGCGCCAGCAGCTTGGACGGCTCTGGAAACACCATATATTTT. Translated, it gives CASSLDGSGNTIYF.

The chain links TRBV12-3 or TRBV12-4 to TRBJ1-5; possible D gene TRBD1, 5 bases. Trimming removed 6 bases from V and 9 bases from J, with 15 bases in between. This CDR3 is 13 amino acids long. The chain's CDR3 is CASRGDSSGPQHF. The CDR3 DNA follows: TGTGCCAGCAGAGGGGACTCCTCAGGGCCCCAGCATTTT.